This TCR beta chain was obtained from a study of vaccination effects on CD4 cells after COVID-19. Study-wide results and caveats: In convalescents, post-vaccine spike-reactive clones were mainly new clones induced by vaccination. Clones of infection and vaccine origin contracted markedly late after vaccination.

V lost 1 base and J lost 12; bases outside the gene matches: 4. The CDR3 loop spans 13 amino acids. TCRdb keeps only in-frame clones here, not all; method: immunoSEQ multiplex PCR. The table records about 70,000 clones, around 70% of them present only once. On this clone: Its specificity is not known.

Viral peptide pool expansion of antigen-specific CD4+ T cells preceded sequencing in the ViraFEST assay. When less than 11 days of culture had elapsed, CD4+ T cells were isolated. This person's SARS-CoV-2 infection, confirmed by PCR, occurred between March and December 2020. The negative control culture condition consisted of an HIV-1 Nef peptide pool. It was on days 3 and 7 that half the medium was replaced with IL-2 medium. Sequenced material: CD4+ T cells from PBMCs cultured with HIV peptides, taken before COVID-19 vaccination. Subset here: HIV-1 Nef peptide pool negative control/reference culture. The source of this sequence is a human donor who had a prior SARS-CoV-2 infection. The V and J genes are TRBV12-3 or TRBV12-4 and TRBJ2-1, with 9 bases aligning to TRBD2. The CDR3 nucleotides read TGTGCCAGCAGTTTAGTAGGGACTAGCCCGCAGTTCTTC. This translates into CASSLVGTSPQFF.